This is a list of T cell receptor beta chains from one sample in a study of blood T cell repertoires in COVID-19. TCRdb's copy holds only in-frame clones and misses some; the assay was immunoSEQ multiplex PCR. The sample lists roughly 200,000 clones, about 85% occurring once. Sequences were obtained from PBMCs or T cells enriched from blood (not recorded which). These receptors were collected from a man aged 35-49 years who had recovered from COVID-19. The CDR3 runs from the conserved cysteine through the conserved F or W. Each record gives: V gene, J gene, D gene, clone size, CDR3 DNA, CDR3 protein. The D gene is left open where the match is weak. Clone sizes are given selectively: once, few, many, or a class where the clone is expanded.

V gene: TRBV19; J gene: TRBJ1-1; D gene: TRBD1; clone size: .; CDR3 DNA: TGTGCCAGTAGTGTAACAGGGGGCCCAGCTTTCTTT; CDR3 protein: CASSVTGGPAFF
V gene: TRBV6-5; J gene: TRBJ2-7; D gene: .; clone size: once; CDR3 DNA: TGTGCCGGCAGGCAGGGTTCTAGGCAGCAGTACTTC; CDR3 protein: CAGRQGSRQQYF
V gene: TRBV12-3/TRBV12-4; J gene: TRBJ2-1; D gene: TRBD2; clone size: .; CDR3 DNA: TGTGCCAGCAGTCTGGGACTAGATGATGAGCAGTTCTTC; CDR3 protein: CASSLGLDDEQFF
V gene: TRBV5-6; J gene: TRBJ2-7; D gene: .; clone size: .; CDR3 DNA: TGTGCCAGCAGCTTGCTTCTCGGCGGGCCGAGCTACGAGCAGTACTTC; CDR3 protein: CASSLLLGGPSYEQYF
V gene: TRBV19; J gene: TRBJ2-3; D gene: .; clone size: .; CDR3 DNA: TGTGCCAGTAGTATTCTCTCCCAGGGTTCCACAGATACGCAGTATTTT; CDR3 protein: CASSILSQGSTDTQYF
V gene: TRBV19; J gene: TRBJ2-2; D gene: .; clone size: .; CDR3 DNA: TGTGCCAGTAGTCCCCCGTTGGAGCTGTTTTTT; CDR3 protein: CASSPPLELFF
V gene: TRBV13; J gene: TRBJ2-1; D gene: .; clone size: .; CDR3 DNA: TGTGCCAGCAGCGGGGGACTCCCTTACAATGAGCAGTTCTTC; CDR3 protein: CASSGGLPYNEQFF
V gene: TRBV27; J gene: TRBJ1-2; D gene: TRBD1; clone size: .; CDR3 DNA: TGTGCCAGCAGTTTAATCCCGCCAGCCTCCGAGACAGGGGGGGTCTATGGCTACACCTTC; CDR3 protein: CASSLIPPASETGGVYGYTF
V gene: TRBV30; J gene: TRBJ1-6; D gene: .; clone size: .; CDR3 DNA: TGTGCCTGGAGTGGATACCAGGGGCGGCGTTCACCCCTCCACTTT; CDR3 protein: CAWSGYQGRRSPLHF
V gene: TRBV10-3; J gene: TRBJ1-1; D gene: .; clone size: once; CDR3 DNA: TGTGCCAGCGGGAGGGAGGGCACTGAAGCTTTCTTT; CDR3 protein: CASGREGTEAFF
V gene: TRBV5-4; J gene: TRBJ1-1; D gene: .; clone size: few; CDR3 DNA: TGTGCCAGCAGCTTGTTAGAGGGAGTCAAGTCGTTCGCTTTCTTT; CDR3 protein: CASSLLEGVKSFAFF
V gene: TRBV4-1; J gene: TRBJ1-5; D gene: TRBD1; clone size: .; CDR3 DNA: TGCGCCAGCAGCCAAGGTGGTGAACGGGACAGGGAGTATAGCAATCAGCCCCAGCATTTT; CDR3 protein: CASSQGGERDREYSNQPQHF
V gene: TRBV3-1/TRBV3-2; J gene: TRBJ1-2; D gene: .; clone size: .; CDR3 DNA: TGTGCCAGCAGCCAAGGAACCGGGGTGAACTATGGCTACACCTTC; CDR3 protein: CASSQGTGVNYGYTF
V gene: TRBV12-3/TRBV12-4; J gene: TRBJ2-1; D gene: .; clone size: .; CDR3 DNA: TGTGCCAGCAGGGAAGGGGAGGTTGAGCAGTTCTTC; CDR3 protein: CASREGEVEQFF
V gene: TRBV5-1; J gene: TRBJ2-7; D gene: TRBD1; clone size: .; CDR3 DNA: TGCGCCAGCAGCTTGCGGACAGGAGACGAGCAGTACTTC; CDR3 protein: CASSLRTGDEQYF
V gene: TRBV4-1; J gene: TRBJ2-7; D gene: TRBD2; clone size: .; CDR3 DNA: TGCGCCAGCAGCCAAGATCCGGGAGGCGCCCAGAATACGGAGCAGTACTTC; CDR3 protein: CASSQDPGGAQNTEQYF
V gene: TRBV6-1; J gene: TRBJ1-6; D gene: TRBD1; clone size: .; CDR3 DNA: TGTGCCAGCAGTGACCTCGACAGGGAAGGCTCACCCCTCCACTTT; CDR3 protein: CASSDLDREGSPLHF
V gene: TRBV29-1; J gene: TRBJ1-2; D gene: .; clone size: .; CDR3 DNA: TGCAGCGTTGATGGGGAGAGGAGACTGACTAACTATGGCTACACCTTC; CDR3 protein: CSVDGERRLTNYGYTF
V gene: TRBV27; J gene: TRBJ1-2; D gene: TRBD1; clone size: .; CDR3 DNA: TGTGCCAGCAGGGCAGGGGGTTATGGCTACACCTTC; CDR3 protein: CASRAGGYGYTF
V gene: TRBV9; J gene: TRBJ2-5; D gene: .; clone size: .; CDR3 DNA: TGTGCCAGCAGCCCCCGCTCACACGACTTC; CDR3 protein: CASSPRSHDF
V gene: TRBV15; J gene: TRBJ2-5; D gene: .; clone size: .; CDR3 DNA: TGTGCCACCAGCAGAGAACAGGGCCGGGAGACCCAGTACTTC; CDR3 protein: CATSREQGRETQYF
V gene: TRBV6-1; J gene: TRBJ1-4; D gene: TRBD1; clone size: once; CDR3 DNA: TGTGCCAGCAGTGACAGGGGGCAGGATGAAAAACTGTTTTTT; CDR3 protein: CASSDRGQDEKLFF
V gene: TRBV6-5; J gene: TRBJ1-6; D gene: .; clone size: .; CDR3 DNA: TGTGCCAGCAGTCAGGGAAAAAGCTCACCCCTCCACTTT; CDR3 protein: CASSQGKSSPLHF
V gene: TRBV7-2; J gene: TRBJ2-1; D gene: .; clone size: .; CDR3 DNA: TGTGCCAGCAGCTCCTTAGAGGGCGCTGAGCAGTTCTTC; CDR3 protein: CASSSLEGAEQFF
V gene: TRBV3-1/TRBV3-2; J gene: TRBJ1-1; D gene: TRBD1; clone size: few; CDR3 DNA: TGTGCCAGCAGCCAATACAGGGGCGGTGAAGCTTTCTTT; CDR3 protein: CASSQYRGGEAFF
V gene: TRBV5-1; J gene: TRBJ1-6; D gene: TRBD1; clone size: .; CDR3 DNA: TGCGCCAGCAGCGCCCGGGACAGCAGAGCAAATTCACCCCTCCACTTT; CDR3 protein: CASSARDSRANSPLHF
V gene: TRBV5-5; J gene: TRBJ1-2; D gene: TRBD1; clone size: once; CDR3 DNA: TGTGCCAGCAGTCTTCTTGGGACAGGGGTCTATGGCTACACCTTC; CDR3 protein: CASSLLGTGVYGYTF
V gene: TRBV4-1; J gene: TRBJ2-7; D gene: TRBD2; clone size: .; CDR3 DNA: TGCGCCAGCAGCCCGGGACTAGCGGTCGCGCGCGAGCAGTACTTC; CDR3 protein: CASSPGLAVAREQYF
V gene: TRBV9; J gene: TRBJ2-1; D gene: .; clone size: once; CDR3 DNA: TGTGCCAGCAGCGGAAGCGGAGCCCGCTGGAGCTCCTACAATGAGCAGTTCTTC; CDR3 protein: CASSGSGARWSSYNEQFF
V gene: TRBV28; J gene: TRBJ2-5; D gene: TRBD2; clone size: once; CDR3 DNA: TGTGCCAGCTCGGGCGGGAGGGTAGAGACCCAGTACTTC; CDR3 protein: CASSGGRVETQYF
V gene: TRBV4-1; J gene: TRBJ1-1; D gene: .; clone size: .; CDR3 DNA: TGCGCCAGCAGCCAAGTCTTTGAGGGGGAAGACGCTTTCTTT; CDR3 protein: CASSQVFEGEDAFF
V gene: TRBV7-8; J gene: TRBJ2-5; D gene: TRBD2; clone size: .; CDR3 DNA: TGTGCCAGCAGCTTGACTAGCGGAGATCGGGAGACCCAGTACTTC; CDR3 protein: CASSLTSGDRETQYF
V gene: TRBV6-5; J gene: TRBJ1-4; D gene: .; clone size: .; CDR3 DNA: TGTGCCACTCGAAACCAGGCGGGGAGGGATGAAAAACTGTTTTTT; CDR3 protein: CATRNQAGRDEKLFF
V gene: TRBV5-4; J gene: TRBJ1-1; D gene: .; clone size: .; CDR3 DNA: TGTGCCAGCAGACTCGACAGCTCGAACACTGAAGCTTTCTTT; CDR3 protein: CASRLDSSNTEAFF
V gene: TRBV9; J gene: TRBJ2-2; D gene: TRBD1; clone size: .; CDR3 DNA: TGTGCCAGCAGCGTAGCTGGGACAGGGGGGACCGGGGAGCTGTTTTTT; CDR3 protein: CASSVAGTGGTGELFF
V gene: TRBV30; J gene: TRBJ1-4; D gene: .; clone size: .; CDR3 DNA: TGTGCCTGGAGGAACCAAGACAGGAGACCTGATGAAAAACTGTTTTTT; CDR3 protein: CAWRNQDRRPDEKLFF
V gene: TRBV4-1; J gene: TRBJ2-7; D gene: .; clone size: .; CDR3 DNA: TGCGCCAGCAGCCAAGGCCGTTACGGCTACGAGCAGTACTTC; CDR3 protein: CASSQGRYGYEQYF
V gene: TRBV7-9; J gene: TRBJ2-7; D gene: TRBD2; clone size: .; CDR3 DNA: TGTGCCAGCAGCCCGGCGGGAGGGCCGTCCTACGAGCAGTACTTC; CDR3 protein: CASSPAGGPSYEQYF
V gene: TRBV3-1/TRBV3-2; J gene: TRBJ2-1; D gene: .; clone size: .; CDR3 DNA: TGTGCCAGCAGGAAGGGGATAGTGAACTCCTACAATGAGCAGTTCTTC; CDR3 protein: CASRKGIVNSYNEQFF
V gene: TRBV7-9; J gene: TRBJ2-4; D gene: .; clone size: .; CDR3 DNA: TGTGCCAGCAGCTCCCCAGGGCGGCAGCCCAAAAACATTCAGTACTTC; CDR3 protein: CASSSPGRQPKNIQYF
V gene: TRBV6-4; J gene: TRBJ1-5; D gene: TRBD1; clone size: .; CDR3 DNA: TGTGCCAGCAGTAGACAGGGGGTAGAAGACCAGCCCCAGCATTTT; CDR3 protein: CASSRQGVEDQPQHF
V gene: TRBV30; J gene: TRBJ2-2; D gene: TRBD1; clone size: .; CDR3 DNA: TGTGCCTGGAGTGGACAGGGCACCGGGGAGCTGTTTTTT; CDR3 protein: CAWSGQGTGELFF
V gene: TRBV7-9; J gene: TRBJ1-1; D gene: TRBD1; clone size: .; CDR3 DNA: TGTGCCAGCAGCTTACCTACAGGGGGCGCGGGTGAAGCTTTCTTT; CDR3 protein: CASSLPTGGAGEAFF
V gene: TRBV7-9; J gene: TRBJ1-2; D gene: TRBD1; clone size: .; CDR3 DNA: TGTGCCAGCAGCCCATCCGGACAGGGCTATGGCTACACCTTC; CDR3 protein: CASSPSGQGYGYTF
V gene: TRBV29-1; J gene: TRBJ1-5; D gene: .; clone size: .; CDR3 DNA: TGCAGCGTTTCCCACGCCGGGTCCCAGCCCCAGCATTTT; CDR3 protein: CSVSHAGSQPQHF
V gene: TRBV12-3/TRBV12-4; J gene: TRBJ1-6; D gene: .; clone size: .; CDR3 DNA: TGTGCCAGCAGGAACAGACAAAATTCACCCCTCCACTTT; CDR3 protein: CASRNRQNSPLHF
V gene: TRBV19; J gene: TRBJ1-5; D gene: .; clone size: .; CDR3 DNA: TGTGCCAGTAGTATAACTTCGGTGGCGGGGGCCGATAGCAATCAGCCCCAGCATTTT; CDR3 protein: CASSITSVAGADSNQPQHF
V gene: TRBV11-2; J gene: TRBJ2-7; D gene: TRBD1; clone size: .; CDR3 DNA: TGTGCCAGCAGCGGGGGACAGGGGGAGGGCGAGCAGTACTTC; CDR3 protein: CASSGGQGEGEQYF
V gene: TRBV5-1; J gene: TRBJ1-1; D gene: .; clone size: .; CDR3 DNA: TGCGCCAGCAGCTTTTCAGGGACACTTGAAGCTTTCTTT; CDR3 protein: CASSFSGTLEAFF
V gene: TRBV29-1; J gene: TRBJ1-1; D gene: .; clone size: .; CDR3 DNA: TGCAGCGTCGCCAGGACAGTTATGAACACTGAAGCTTTCTTT; CDR3 protein: CSVARTVMNTEAFF
V gene: TRBV20-1; J gene: TRBJ1-2; D gene: .; clone size: .; CDR3 DNA: TGCAGTGCTAGATGGGGAGAGGGCTACACCTTC; CDR3 protein: CSARWGEGYTF